This T cell receptor beta chain is drawn from a study of response to subunit inactivated influenza vaccine. Findings of the study overall: It was the authors' suggestion that each seasonal influenza vaccination recruits few new T cells.

This clonotype has just a few counts. The antigen remains unidentified. TCRdb itself ran the RT-PCR reads through MiXCR, one entry per CDR3 protein. This table holds fewer than 750,000 distinct CDR3 sequences, 12% to 15% found once. The CDR3 consists of 15 residues. V dropped 3 bases and J dropped 3 bases, with 15 bases sitting between them. CDR1 and CDR2 (germline): SQVTM, ANQGSEA. Sequenced here: PBMCs from blood, sampled roughly 12 days after vaccination. The sequence derives from a man aged 50-59 years who received an inactivated influenza vaccine. V usage is TRBV29-1 and J usage is TRBJ2-4; D may be TRBD1 (6 bases). The CDR3 spells CSVDGAGVSKNIQYF. CDR3 nucleotide sequence: TGCAGCGTTGATGGGGCAGGGGTTAGCAAAAACATTCAGTACTTC.